This TCR beta chain was obtained from a study of cytomegalovirus exposure and HLA in healthy donors. From germline, CDR1 is MGHRA and CDR2 YSYEKL. CDR3 length: 15 residues. V shed 0 bases, J shed 5 bases, and the junction held 6 bases outside the gene matches. Primers: 60 Vbeta forward and 13 Jbeta reverse. Clones were sequenced by immunoSEQ multiplex PCR, and TCRdb holds only the in-frame ones, with some missing. The sample has some 130,000 clones; over 70% are singletons. Specimen: PBMCs. The V gene is TRBV4-1, the J gene TRBJ1-1; TRBD1 aligns across 7 bases. The sequence was collected from a woman between 18 and 30 years old in good health and CMV-seronegative. The DNA for the CDR3 is TGCGCCAGCAGCCAAGACCCAGGGGGAGGAACTGAAGCTTTCTTT. This encodes CASSQDPGGGTEAFF.